These T cell receptor beta chains were read from a single sample in a study of blood T cell repertoires in COVID-19. Measured with immunoSEQ multiplex PCR; TCRdb has only the in-frame clones, and not every one. The sample shows 100,000 or so clones, 80% to 90% of them seen only once. The sequencing input was peripheral blood. The receptors were sampled from a woman under 40 with acute or convalescent COVID-19. Each CDR3 is given with its conserved first and last residue. The D gene is left open where the match is weak. Size values are once, few and many counts, or a class for expanded clones, and some rows have none.

TRBV9	few	TRBJ1-6	-	CASSVEGLPISPLHF	TGTGCCAGCAGCGTAGAGGGACTCCCCATTTCACCCCTCCACTTT
TRBV5-1	-	TRBJ2-7	-	CASSLIAGSLYEQYF	TGCGCCAGCAGCTTAATCGCGGGCTCCCTCTACGAGCAGTACTTC
TRBV4-2	once	TRBJ2-7	TRBD2	CASSQDGLAGDKTYEQYF	TGTGCCAGCAGCCAAGACGGACTAGCGGGGGACAAAACCTACGAGCAGTACTTC
TRBV5-1	-	TRBJ2-3	TRBD2	CASRSGGSSTDTQYF	TGCGCCAGCAGAAGCGGGGGGTCTAGCACAGATACGCAGTATTTT
TRBV19	-	TRBJ1-5	-	CASSMAPYSNQPQHF	TGTGCCAGTAGTATGGCACCTTATAGCAATCAGCCCCAGCATTTT
TRBV7-2	-	TRBJ2-1	TRBD1	CASRQQGGLYNEQFF	TGTGCCAGCAGACAACAGGGGGGCCTCTACAATGAGCAGTTCTTC
TRBV6-5	-	TRBJ1-2	-	CASSYSGQTNYGYTF	TGTGCCAGCAGTTACTCCGGACAGACTAACTATGGCTACACCTTC
TRBV4-1	-	TRBJ1-1	TRBD1	CASSQPGGRGLLAAFF	TGCGCCAGCAGCCAACCCGGCGGCAGGGGGCTTTTGGCAGCTTTCTTT
TRBV5-1	-	TRBJ1-2	TRBD1	CASSSGTGGNYGYTF	TGCGCCAGCAGCTCCGGGACAGGGGGCAACTATGGCTACACCTTC
TRBV28	-	TRBJ2-3	-	CASSRQGKPDTQYF	TGTGCCAGCAGCCGGCAGGGAAAGCCAGATACGCAGTATTTT
TRBV12-5	-	TRBJ2-7	TRBD1	CASGLSPDRGRNEQYF	TGTGCTAGTGGTTTGTCCCCGGACAGGGGGCGGAACGAGCAGTACTTC
TRBV27	-	TRBJ1-2	-	CASSLGGYKHGYTF	TGTGCCAGCAGTCTGGGGGGATATAAGCATGGCTACACCTTC
TRBV30	-	TRBJ1-4	-	CAWSQLLDSLNEKLFF	TGTGCCTGGAGCCAACTCCTGGACAGCCTCAATGAAAAACTGTTTTTT
TRBV18	-	TRBJ1-1	-	CASSPAANTEAFF	TGTGCCAGCTCACCGGCGGCCAACACTGAAGCTTTCTTT
TRBV11-1	-	TRBJ2-7	-	CASSLGGVAYEQYF	TGTGCCAGCAGCTTAGGGGGGGTAGCCTACGAGCAGTACTTC
TRBV5-1	-	TRBJ2-2	TRBD1	CASKTGTENTGELFF	TGCGCCAGCAAGACCGGGACAGAGAACACCGGGGAGCTGTTTTTT
TRBV14	-	TRBJ2-3	-	CASSQVFSAWSTDTQYF	TGTGCCAGCAGCCAAGTTTTCAGCGCTTGGTCCACAGATACGCAGTATTTT
TRBV28	-	TRBJ1-5	-	CASSLPGDTDYSNQPQHF	TGTGCCAGCAGTCTACCAGGGGACACCGACTATAGCAATCAGCCCCAGCATTTT
TRBV12-3/TRBV12-4	-	TRBJ2-3	TRBD2	CASRGLAGDTQYF	TGTGCCAGCCGTGGACTAGCGGGGGATACGCAGTATTTT
TRBV27	few	TRBJ2-1	-	CASSLPPGGPSREQFF	TGTGCCAGCAGTTTGCCCCCGGGGGGCCCATCCAGGGAGCAGTTCTTC
TRBV25-1	-	TRBJ1-5	-	CASSHSNQPQHF	TGTGCCAGCAGTCATAGCAATCAGCCCCAGCATTTT
TRBV7-3	few	TRBJ1-1	-	CASSFGRNTEAFF	TGTGCCAGCAGCTTCGGTCGGAACACTGAAGCTTTCTTT
TRBV5-1	-	TRBJ1-4	TRBD1	CASSWGQGYNEKLFF	TGCGCCAGCAGCTGGGGACAGGGCTATAATGAAAAACTGTTTTTT
TRBV6-5	-	TRBJ1-5	-	CASSYLLGGPNQPQHF	TGTGCCAGCAGTTACTTATTGGGAGGGCCAAATCAGCCCCAGCATTTT
TRBV7-9	-	TRBJ2-6	TRBD1	CASSPELTGMLSGANVLTF	TGTGCCAGCAGCCCGGAATTGACAGGGATGCTCTCTGGGGCCAACGTCCTGACTTTC
TRBV2	-	TRBJ1-5	-	CASSEWQGSQPQHF	TGTGCCAGCAGTGAATGGCAGGGATCTCAGCCCCAGCATTTT
TRBV2	-	TRBJ1-4	TRBD1	CATHYGTGRTNEKLFF	TGTGCCACCCATTACGGGACAGGGCGAACTAATGAAAAACTGTTTTTT
TRBV29-1	once	TRBJ2-7	TRBD2	CSVEDRLAGLGEQYF	TGCAGCGTTGAAGATCGTTTAGCGGGGCTGGGGGAGCAGTACTTC
TRBV27	-	TRBJ1-2	-	CASSPRQEVAMGYTF	TGTGCCAGCAGTCCGCGACAGGAAGTTGCTATGGGCTACACCTTC